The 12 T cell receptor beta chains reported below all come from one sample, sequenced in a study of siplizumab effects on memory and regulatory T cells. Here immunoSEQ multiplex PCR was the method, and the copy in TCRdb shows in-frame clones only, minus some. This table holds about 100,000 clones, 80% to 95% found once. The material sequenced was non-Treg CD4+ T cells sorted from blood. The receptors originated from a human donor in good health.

Here the CDR3 reads CASSFQGQGSGELFF. Written as DNA, the CDR3 is TGTGCCAGCAGCTTCCAGGGACAGGGGTCCGGGGAGCTGTTTTTT. The chain employs TRBV7-2 and TRBJ2-2; 10 nucleotides align to TRBD1. Germline-derived CDR1 and CDR2 are SGHTA and FQGNSA. This CDR3 region has 15 residues. The trim removed 3 bases at V and 6 bases at J, leaving 4 bases unmatched.

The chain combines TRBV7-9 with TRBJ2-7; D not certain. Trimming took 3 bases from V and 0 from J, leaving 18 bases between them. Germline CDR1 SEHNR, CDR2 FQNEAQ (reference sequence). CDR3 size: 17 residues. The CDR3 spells CASSFDGAHPGSYEQYF. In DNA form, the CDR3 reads TGTGCCAGCAGCTTTGACGGCGCGCACCCTGGCTCCTACGAGCAGTACTTC.

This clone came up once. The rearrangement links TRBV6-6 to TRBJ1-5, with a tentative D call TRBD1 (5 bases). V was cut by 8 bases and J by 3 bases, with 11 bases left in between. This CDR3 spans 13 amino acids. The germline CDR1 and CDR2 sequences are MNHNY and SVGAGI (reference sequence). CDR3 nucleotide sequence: TGTGCCAGCGGGGTTGGGGCCAATCAGCCCCAGCATTTT. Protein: CASGVGANQPQHF.

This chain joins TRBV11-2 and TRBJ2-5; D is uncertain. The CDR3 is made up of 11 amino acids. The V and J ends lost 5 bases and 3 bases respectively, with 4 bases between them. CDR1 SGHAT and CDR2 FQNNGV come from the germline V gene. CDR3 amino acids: CASSLKETQYF. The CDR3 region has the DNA TGTGCCAGCAGCCTAAAAGAGACCCAGTACTTC.

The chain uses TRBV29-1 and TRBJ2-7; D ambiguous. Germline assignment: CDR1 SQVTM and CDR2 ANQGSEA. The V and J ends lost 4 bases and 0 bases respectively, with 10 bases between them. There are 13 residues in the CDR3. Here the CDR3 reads CSVATLSSYEQYF. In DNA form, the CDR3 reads TGCAGCGTTGCAACCCTGAGCTCCTACGAGCAGTACTTC.

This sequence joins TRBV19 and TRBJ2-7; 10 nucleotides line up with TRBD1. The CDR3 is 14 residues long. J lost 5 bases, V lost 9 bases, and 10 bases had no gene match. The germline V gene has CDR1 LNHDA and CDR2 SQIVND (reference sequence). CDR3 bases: TGTGCCAGCAAACGAGACAGGGGGCAAGACGAGCAGTACTTC. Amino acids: CASKRDRGQDEQYF.

The chain's CDR3 is CASSWRGRSHEQYF. CDR3 coding DNA: TGTGCCAGCAGTTGGCGCGGGAGATCTCACGAGCAGTACTTC. V and J are TRBV6-5 and TRBJ2-7; 7 bases map to TRBD2. This CDR3 is built from 14 residues. With 4 bases clipped from V and 5 bases from J, the junction kept 8 bases outside the gene matches. The V gene's germline CDR1 is MNHEY and CDR2 SVGAGI.

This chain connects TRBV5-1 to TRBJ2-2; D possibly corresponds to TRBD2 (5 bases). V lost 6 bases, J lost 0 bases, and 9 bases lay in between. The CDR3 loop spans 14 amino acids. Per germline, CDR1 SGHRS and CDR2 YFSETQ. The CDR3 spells CASNRGANTGELFF. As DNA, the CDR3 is TGCGCCAGCAACCGGGGAGCGAACACCGGGGAGCTGTTTTTT.

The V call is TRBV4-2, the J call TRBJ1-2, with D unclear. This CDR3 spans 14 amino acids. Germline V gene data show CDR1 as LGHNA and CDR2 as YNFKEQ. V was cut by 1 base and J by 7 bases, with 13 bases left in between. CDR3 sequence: CASSQVTASGGYTF. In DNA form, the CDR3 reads TGTGCCAGCAGCCAAGTTACGGCGAGCGGTGGCTACACCTTC.

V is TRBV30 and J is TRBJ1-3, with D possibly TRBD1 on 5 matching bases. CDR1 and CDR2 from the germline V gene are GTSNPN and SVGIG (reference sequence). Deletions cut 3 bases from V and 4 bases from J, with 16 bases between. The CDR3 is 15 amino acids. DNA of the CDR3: TGTGCCTGGAGCCAGGGACCAAGAGCAGGAAACACCATATATTTT. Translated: CAWSQGPRAGNTIYF. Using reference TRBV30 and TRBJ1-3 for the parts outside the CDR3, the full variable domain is SQTIHQWPATLVQPVGSPLSLECTVEGTSNPNLYWYRQAAGRGLQLLFYSVGIGQISSEVPQNLSASRPQDRQFILSSKKLLLSDSGFYLCAWSQGPRAGNTIYFGEGSWLTVV.

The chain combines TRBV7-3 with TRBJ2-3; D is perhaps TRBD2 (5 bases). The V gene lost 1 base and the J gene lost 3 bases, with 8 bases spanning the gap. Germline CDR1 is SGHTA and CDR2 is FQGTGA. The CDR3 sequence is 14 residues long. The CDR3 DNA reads TGTGCCAGCAGCTTAAGCCGGGGAACAGATACGCAGTATTTT. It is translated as CASSLSRGTDTQYF.

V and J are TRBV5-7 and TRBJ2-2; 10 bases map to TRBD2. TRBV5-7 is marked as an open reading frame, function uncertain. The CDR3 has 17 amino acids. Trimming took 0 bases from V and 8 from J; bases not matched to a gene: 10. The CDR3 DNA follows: TGTGCCAGCAGCTTGGCCAAAGCGGGAGGGATATTGGGGGAGCTGTTTTTT. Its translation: CASSLAKAGGILGELFF.